The present TCR beta chain was sequenced within a study of blood T cell repertoires in COVID-19. In the study overall: The origin of the acute and convalescent COVID-19 samples was the United States, Italy and Spain. PBMCs, B-cell-depleted T cells, or T cells provided the cDNA or gDNA that made up the material.

Germline V gene lookup returns CDR1 SGHTA and CDR2 FQGNSA. V gave up 4 bases and J gave up 11 bases, with 20 bases separating them. The CDR3 is 15 residues long. As handled by the study authors: From reference gene primer amplification, estimates of nucleated cell counts were derived. Assay used: immunoSEQ multiplex PCR; TCRdb lists only in-frame clones, some missing. The V and J calls and the clone size are those of that table, but D and trimming were determined from the DNA. The repertoire includes about 59,000 clones, around 70% of them detected once, and about 14% sits in the top ten. The J gene is TRBJ1-4, the V gene TRBV7-2; no firm D call. The sequence came from a woman in her 70s with acute or convalescent COVID-19. The sample was peripheral blood. The CDR3: CASSSNRLRGNKLFF. The CDR3, as DNA: TGTGCCAGCAGCTCCAATCGACTACGTGGAAACAAACTGTTTTTT.